This T cell receptor beta chain was identified during a study of T cells in Graves' hyperthyroidism and ophthalmopathy. Study-wide context: Blood was drawn when the patient was first diagnosed and still untreated.

The source material, RNA transcripts, was used to amplify TCR beta CDR3 regions. The primer set for the first-round RT-PCR of the TCR CDR3 was HTBI. TCRdb re-called the multiplex PCR reads through MiXCR, storing one row per CDR3 protein. Of 300,000 to 450,000 distinct CDR3 sequences listed, roughly 13% are singletons. This clonotype was detected many times. The antigen remains unidentified. Overall study results and limits: Researchers found most expanded thyroid clonotypes above 0.001 in blood as well. Median prediction lead before ophthalmopathy onset was 6.5 months with the model.

The trim removed 0 bases at V and 5 bases at J, leaving 16 bases unmatched. The CDR3 consists of 19 residues. In germline, CDR1 is LGHDT, CDR2 YNNKEL (reference sequence). The V and J genes are TRBV3-1 and TRBJ2-7, with TRBD2 matching 10 bases. The receptor was isolated from a woman in her sixties or seventies with Graves' hyperthyroidism. Sequencing was carried out using blood. The CDR3 sequence: CASSQDSLVLAGGRHEQYF. The CDR3 region has the DNA TGTGCCAGCAGCCAAGACTCCCTCGTCTTAGCGGGAGGCCGTCACGAGCAGTACTTC.